This TCR beta chain was sequenced during a study of T cells in Graves' hyperthyroidism and ophthalmopathy. Turning to the study itself: The authors collected peripheral blood at initial diagnosis, before any treatment. Overall study results and limits: Among thyroid clonotypes expanded above 0.001, most also appeared in blood.

Losses at the gene ends were 3 bases for V and 2 bases for J; bases not matched to a gene: 4. The CDR3 extends over 14 amino acids. Germline V gene data show CDR1 as KGHSH and CDR2 as LQKENI. This clonotype appeared many times. The antigen remains undetermined. Clinical symptoms, serum thyroxine, TRAb, thyroid ultrasound and orbital computed tomography established diagnosis. The PBMCs had their origin in roughly 10 ml of fresh peripheral blood. Using RNA transcripts as the source, TCR beta CDR3 regions were amplified. Primed by the HTBI set, a first-round RT-PCR was run on the TCR CDR3. Each CDR3 protein gets one entry after TCRdb re-called the multiplex PCR reads with MiXCR. The sample contains around 400,000 distinct CDR3 sequences, 15% of which appear only once.

The J gene is TRBJ2-7, the V gene TRBV18; 7 bases line up with TRBD2. Sequencing input: blood. The TCR comes from a woman aged 60-75 years with Graves' ophthalmopathy. The CDR3 DNA sequence: TGTGCCAGCTCACCTGCGGGAGACACCTACGAGCAGTACTTC. Translated, it gives CASSPAGDTYEQYF.